The sequence of this T cell receptor (beta chain) was determined in a study of blood T cell repertoires in COVID-19. On the study more broadly: The samples span acute and convalescent COVID-19 from the United States, Italy and Spain. The cDNA or gDNA used as material had been derived from T cells, B-cell-depleted T cells, or PBMCs.

In the authors' methods: Amplified reference gene primers provided the basis for estimating nucleated cell counts. Profiling relied on immunoSEQ multiplex PCR, and the TCRdb table lists in-frame clones only, not all of them. Clonal size and the V and J genes are those of that table, whereas D and trimming came from the DNA. The sample has 350,000 to 450,000 clones, around 87% seen once. Recruited during active infection, patients (from Seattle) were subsequently followed longitudinally. Between the trimmed V and J ends, which lost 2 bases and 2 bases, there was a span of 21 bases. In germline, CDR1 is SGHTA, CDR2 FQGTGA. The CDR3 runs to 18 residues.

The clonotype comes from a woman aged 60-75 years with COVID-19, enrolled during active disease. Sequencing was carried out using peripheral blood. The chain is built from TRBV7-3 and TRBJ2-5; D may be TRBD1 (7 bases). The CDR3: CASSLFGRGIRGQETQYF. CDR3 bases: TGTGCCAGCAGCTTATTTGGGCGGGGCATCAGGGGGCAAGAGACCCAGTACTTC.